The rows below give T cell receptor beta chains drawn from one sample of a study of cytomegalovirus exposure and HLA in healthy donors. Data came from immunoSEQ multiplex PCR; TCRdb stores just in-frame clones and leaves some out. The data show some 150,000 clones, with roughly 85% seen just once and over 0.95% held by the top ten. The material sequenced was PBMCs. Every receptor here comes from a woman in her forties or fifties in good health and CMV-seronegative. The CDR3 runs from the conserved cysteine through the conserved F or W. A D gene is named only where the DNA matches it firmly. Clone size is given for some rows only: seen once, a few or many times, or a class if the clone is expanded.

d_call: NA; j_call: TRBJ1-1; v_call: TRBV5-1; clone_size: NA; cdr3_nt: TGCGCCAGCGCGGGGGTACGGTCCACTGAAGCTTTCTTT; cdr3_aa: CASAGVRSTEAFF
d_call: NA; j_call: TRBJ1-2; v_call: TRBV9; clone_size: few; cdr3_nt: TGTGCCAGCAGCCTAGGCATCGGATTTGGAGGGAATGGCTACACCTTC; cdr3_aa: CASSLGIGFGGNGYTF
d_call: TRBD2; j_call: TRBJ2-1; v_call: TRBV7-9; clone_size: NA; cdr3_nt: TGTGCCAGCAGCTACCGGACTAGCGGACACAATGAGCAGTTCTTC; cdr3_aa: CASSYRTSGHNEQFF
d_call: TRBD2; j_call: TRBJ2-3; v_call: TRBV7-2; clone_size: NA; cdr3_nt: TGTGCCAGCAGCTTTACCGGGACTAGCGGATTAGCAGATACGCAGTATTTT; cdr3_aa: CASSFTGTSGLADTQYF
d_call: TRBD2; j_call: TRBJ2-1; v_call: TRBV29-1; clone_size: once; cdr3_nt: TGCAGCGTTAAGACTAGCGGGGGCCGTTACAATGAGCAGTTCTTC; cdr3_aa: CSVKTSGGRYNEQFF
d_call: TRBD2; j_call: TRBJ2-1; v_call: TRBV5-1; clone_size: NA; cdr3_nt: TGCGCCAGCAGCTTCCGCCGGACACTAGCGGGAGGCATTAATGAGCAGTTCTTC; cdr3_aa: CASSFRRTLAGGINEQFF
d_call: NA; j_call: TRBJ1-3; v_call: TRBV7-2; clone_size: NA; cdr3_nt: TGTGCCAGCAGCTTGGTATGGGCCTCTGGAAACACCATATATTTT; cdr3_aa: CASSLVWASGNTIYF
d_call: NA; j_call: TRBJ1-6; v_call: TRBV9; clone_size: NA; cdr3_nt: TGTGCCAGCAGCGTAAGTCTAGGGGCCGATAATTCACCCCTCCACTTT; cdr3_aa: CASSVSLGADNSPLHF
d_call: TRBD1; j_call: TRBJ1-1; v_call: TRBV14; clone_size: NA; cdr3_nt: TGTGCCAGCAGCCAACCAGGGGGCTACACTGAAGCTTTCTTT; cdr3_aa: CASSQPGGYTEAFF
d_call: NA; j_call: TRBJ1-1; v_call: TRBV7-3; clone_size: few; cdr3_nt: TGTGCCAGCAGCGGGAGGTTGAACACTGAAGCTTTCTTT; cdr3_aa: CASSGRLNTEAFF
d_call: NA; j_call: TRBJ2-1; v_call: TRBV7-7; clone_size: NA; cdr3_nt: TGTGCTAGCAGCTTAGAGGGTGGGGCGGAGCAGTTCTTC; cdr3_aa: CASSLEGGAEQFF
d_call: TRBD2; j_call: TRBJ2-3; v_call: TRBV5-1; clone_size: NA; cdr3_nt: TGCGCCAGCAGCTTGGCACTAGCGGAGAGCACAGATACGCAGTATTTT; cdr3_aa: CASSLALAESTDTQYF
d_call: TRBD1; j_call: TRBJ1-5; v_call: TRBV27; clone_size: NA; cdr3_nt: TGTGCCAGCAGACAAACAGGGGGGATCAATCAGCCCCAGCATTTT; cdr3_aa: CASRQTGGINQPQHF
d_call: TRBD1; j_call: TRBJ1-5; v_call: TRBV2; clone_size: few; cdr3_nt: TGTGCCAGCACCGGGGACAGGGGGAGCAATCAGCCCCAGCATTTT; cdr3_aa: CASTGDRGSNQPQHF
d_call: TRBD2; j_call: TRBJ2-1; v_call: TRBV28; clone_size: NA; cdr3_nt: TGTGCCAGCAGTTTGCGGTCGAGCGGGAGTAGCGACAATGAGCAGTTCTTC; cdr3_aa: CASSLRSSGSSDNEQFF
d_call: NA; j_call: TRBJ1-1; v_call: TRBV28; clone_size: NA; cdr3_nt: TGTGCCAGCAGTTTAGGAGGGCCGAACACTGAAGCTTTCTTT; cdr3_aa: CASSLGGPNTEAFF
d_call: TRBD1; j_call: TRBJ1-5; v_call: TRBV28; clone_size: NA; cdr3_nt: TGTGCCAGCCGATCAGGGGGCCTGGGCAATCAGCCCCAGCATTTT; cdr3_aa: CASRSGGLGNQPQHF
d_call: NA; j_call: TRBJ2-1; v_call: TRBV6-6; clone_size: NA; cdr3_nt: TGTGCCAGCAGTTACTCCGTCTACAATGAGCAGTTCTTC; cdr3_aa: CASSYSVYNEQFF
d_call: NA; j_call: TRBJ1-1; v_call: TRBV2; clone_size: NA; cdr3_nt: TGTGCCAGCAGTCCGGAGATGAACACTGAAGCTTTCTTT; cdr3_aa: CASSPEMNTEAFF
d_call: NA; j_call: TRBJ1-2; v_call: TRBV7-2; clone_size: NA; cdr3_nt: TGTGCCAGCAGCTTACATCAGGGGATATTTGGCTACACCTTC; cdr3_aa: CASSLHQGIFGYTF
d_call: TRBD1; j_call: TRBJ2-3; v_call: TRBV19; clone_size: NA; cdr3_nt: TGTGCCAGTAGTAAAGACAGGGGCAGGACAGATACGCAGTATTTT; cdr3_aa: CASSKDRGRTDTQYF
d_call: TRBD1; j_call: TRBJ2-5; v_call: TRBV6-1; clone_size: NA; cdr3_nt: TGTGCCAGCAGTGACCGGGACAGGGCTCAAGAGACCCAGTACTTC; cdr3_aa: CASSDRDRAQETQYF
d_call: NA; j_call: TRBJ2-2; v_call: TRBV7-2; clone_size: NA; cdr3_nt: TGTGCCAGCAGCCGTGCGCGGACGAACACCGGGGAGCTGTTTTTT; cdr3_aa: CASSRARTNTGELFF
d_call: NA; j_call: TRBJ1-6; v_call: TRBV28; clone_size: NA; cdr3_nt: TGTGCCAGCACCCCCGGTTCCTATAATTCACCCCTCCACTTT; cdr3_aa: CASTPGSYNSPLHF
d_call: TRBD1; j_call: TRBJ2-7; v_call: TRBV10-2; clone_size: NA; cdr3_nt: TGCGCCAGCAGTGGGGGGAACAGGGGGGATTTATACGAGCAGTACTTC; cdr3_aa: CASSGGNRGDLYEQYF
d_call: NA; j_call: TRBJ2-3; v_call: TRBV2; clone_size: NA; cdr3_nt: TGTGCCAGCAGGGAGTTCCTCTCCACAGATACGCAGTATTTT; cdr3_aa: CASREFLSTDTQYF
d_call: TRBD2; j_call: TRBJ2-3; v_call: TRBV4-2; clone_size: NA; cdr3_nt: TGTGCCAGCAGCCAAGATGGGCTAGCGGGAGTTACGCAGTATTTT; cdr3_aa: CASSQDGLAGVTQYF
d_call: TRBD1; j_call: TRBJ1-4; v_call: TRBV10-3; clone_size: NA; cdr3_nt: TGTGCCATCAGTACCGGGACAGGGGATAATGAAAAACTGTTTTTT; cdr3_aa: CAISTGTGDNEKLFF
d_call: NA; j_call: TRBJ2-7; v_call: TRBV2; clone_size: NA; cdr3_nt: TGTGCCAGCAGTGTTGGGAGGACGTACGAGCAGTACTTC; cdr3_aa: CASSVGRTYEQYF
d_call: TRBD1; j_call: TRBJ1-2; v_call: TRBV14; clone_size: NA; cdr3_nt: TGTGCCAGCAGCCCTGGACAGGGCTGGTACTATGGCTACACCTTC; cdr3_aa: CASSPGQGWYYGYTF
d_call: TRBD2; j_call: TRBJ2-3; v_call: TRBV5-6; clone_size: once; cdr3_nt: TGTGCCAGCAGCTTGGTACCAGCGGGGGGGGCGAGGGCAGATACGCAGTATTTT; cdr3_aa: CASSLVPAGGARADTQYF
d_call: NA; j_call: TRBJ1-1; v_call: TRBV9; clone_size: NA; cdr3_nt: TGTGCCAGCAGCGTAGAAGAGAGAAAAGCTTTCTTT; cdr3_aa: CASSVEERKAFF
d_call: NA; j_call: TRBJ2-7; v_call: TRBV9; clone_size: NA; cdr3_nt: TGTGCCAGCAGCCCCGGGGGAGGGGGTTACTACGAGCAGTACTTC; cdr3_aa: CASSPGGGGYYEQYF
d_call: NA; j_call: TRBJ1-1; v_call: TRBV27; clone_size: NA; cdr3_nt: TGTGCCAGCAGTTTCGGTCCAGGGTGGGGGAACACTGAAGCTTTCTTT; cdr3_aa: CASSFGPGWGNTEAFF
d_call: TRBD1; j_call: TRBJ1-2; v_call: TRBV30; clone_size: NA; cdr3_nt: TGTGCCTGTTATACAGGGGGACTTGGCTACACCTTC; cdr3_aa: CACYTGGLGYTF
d_call: NA; j_call: TRBJ1-5; v_call: TRBV28; clone_size: NA; cdr3_nt: TGTGCCACGAGCCGCGGACTCCTTAGCAATCAGCCCCAGCATTTT; cdr3_aa: CATSRGLLSNQPQHF
d_call: NA; j_call: TRBJ2-1; v_call: TRBV30; clone_size: NA; cdr3_nt: TGTGCCTGGGGGGGCAGGGTTTCCTACAATGAGCAGTTCTTC; cdr3_aa: CAWGGRVSYNEQFF
d_call: NA; j_call: TRBJ2-1; v_call: TRBV7-2; clone_size: NA; cdr3_nt: TGTGCCAGCAGCTTAGCGCTTGGGGGGTACAATGAGCAGTTCTTC; cdr3_aa: CASSLALGGYNEQFF
d_call: NA; j_call: TRBJ1-3; v_call: TRBV11-2; clone_size: few; cdr3_nt: TGTGCCAGCAGCTTAGGGCTTGGAAACACCATATATTTT; cdr3_aa: CASSLGLGNTIYF
d_call: TRBD1; j_call: TRBJ2-2; v_call: TRBV6-4; clone_size: NA; cdr3_nt: TGTGCCAGCAGCGCAGGGGGCGACGTCGGGGAGCTGTTTTTT; cdr3_aa: CASSAGGDVGELFF
d_call: TRBD2; j_call: TRBJ2-5; v_call: TRBV5-1; clone_size: NA; cdr3_nt: TGCGCCAGCGCGGACGGGGGAGGGGAGACCCAGTACTTC; cdr3_aa: CASADGGGETQYF
d_call: TRBD1; j_call: TRBJ2-2; v_call: TRBV5-1; clone_size: NA; cdr3_nt: TGCGCCAGCAGCTTGAGACAGGGTGAGACCGGGGAGCTGTTTTTT; cdr3_aa: CASSLRQGETGELFF
d_call: TRBD1; j_call: TRBJ2-5; v_call: TRBV5-1; clone_size: NA; cdr3_nt: TGCGCCAGCAGCTTGGGACAGGGGCAAGAGACCCAGTACTTC; cdr3_aa: CASSLGQGQETQYF
d_call: NA; j_call: TRBJ2-1; v_call: TRBV2; clone_size: NA; cdr3_nt: TGTGCCAGCGTCCGGGACAACAACAATGAGCAGTTCTTC; cdr3_aa: CASVRDNNNEQFF
d_call: NA; j_call: TRBJ2-7; v_call: TRBV28; clone_size: NA; cdr3_nt: TGTGCCAGCAGTCTTAGTCCCTTTTACGAGCAGTACTTC; cdr3_aa: CASSLSPFYEQYF
d_call: TRBD1; j_call: TRBJ2-1; v_call: TRBV6-5; clone_size: NA; cdr3_nt: TGTGCCAGCAGCCTCGGGACAGGGCCCTACAATGAGCAGTTCTTC; cdr3_aa: CASSLGTGPYNEQFF
d_call: TRBD1; j_call: TRBJ1-5; v_call: TRBV19; clone_size: NA; cdr3_nt: TGTGCCAGTAGTCCTCAGGACAGGGGCGGTCTTCAGCCCCAGCATTTT; cdr3_aa: CASSPQDRGGLQPQHF
d_call: TRBD2; j_call: TRBJ2-5; v_call: TRBV7-2; clone_size: NA; cdr3_nt: TGTGCCAGCAGCTTGCGGGGGGGGAATGAAGAGACCCAGTACTTC; cdr3_aa: CASSLRGGNEETQYF
d_call: TRBD1; j_call: TRBJ1-1; v_call: TRBV5-1; clone_size: NA; cdr3_nt: TGCGCCAGCAGCCCCGGGACAGGGGGGAACACTGAAGCTTTCTTT; cdr3_aa: CASSPGTGGNTEAFF
d_call: NA; j_call: TRBJ2-7; v_call: TRBV4-3; clone_size: NA; cdr3_nt: TGCGCCAGCAGCCAAGCTAGACAGGCTTACGAGCAGTACTTC; cdr3_aa: CASSQARQAYEQYF
d_call: TRBD2; j_call: TRBJ2-7; v_call: TRBV27; clone_size: NA; cdr3_nt: TGTGCCAGCAGTTCGCGACCCCCTCTAGCGGGTGGTTTCTACGAGCAGTACTTC; cdr3_aa: CASSSRPPLAGGFYEQYF
d_call: TRBD1; j_call: TRBJ2-2; v_call: TRBV7-9; clone_size: NA; cdr3_nt: TGTGCCAGCAGCTCCAGACAGGGAGCGAACACCGGGGAGCTGTTTTTT; cdr3_aa: CASSSRQGANTGELFF
d_call: TRBD1; j_call: TRBJ1-2; v_call: TRBV7-2; clone_size: once; cdr3_nt: TGTGCCAGCAGCAACCGACAGGGGGCGGGGGGCTACACCTTC; cdr3_aa: CASSNRQGAGGYTF
d_call: NA; j_call: TRBJ2-1; v_call: TRBV28; clone_size: once; cdr3_nt: TGTGCCAGCAGTTTGGAGGGGGGGCCTTCCTACAATGAGCAGTTCTTC; cdr3_aa: CASSLEGGPSYNEQFF
d_call: NA; j_call: TRBJ1-3; v_call: TRBV19; clone_size: few; cdr3_nt: TGTGCCAGTAGTTTACGACCAGGGGTCTCTGGAAACACCATATATTTT; cdr3_aa: CASSLRPGVSGNTIYF